Listed here are 30 T cell receptor beta chains from one sample, sequenced in a study of cytomegalovirus exposure and HLA in healthy donors. Sequencing was performed with immunoSEQ multiplex PCR; in TCRdb, only in-frame clones are kept and a portion is missing. The sample records 150,000 to 200,000 clones, 91% being singletons. Sequencing input: PBMCs. The receptors stem from a woman aged 18-29 years in good health and CMV-seropositive.

This clone was seen once. The chain is built from TRBV15 and TRBJ2-5; possibly TRBD1 for D (5 bases). This CDR3 spans 12 amino acids. The germline V gene has CDR1 LNHNV and CDR2 YYDKDF (reference sequence). The V end lost 1 base, the J end lost 8 bases, and 8 bases lay between the germline ends. Written as DNA, the CDR3 is TGTGCCACCAGCAGAGGGGGCGTTACCCAGTACTTC. This codes for CATSRGGVTQYF.

This chain uses TRBV27 with TRBJ1-5; 7 bases agree with TRBD1. This CDR3 region has 15 residues. V shed 5 bases and J 2 bases; nucleotides not matched to a gene: 6. The V gene's germline CDR1 is MNHEY and CDR2 SMNVEV (reference sequence). CDR3 nucleotide sequence: TGTGCCAGCAGTCCACTCGGACAGGGCAATCAGCCCCAGCATTTT. Its translation: CASSPLGQGNQPQHF.

V and J are TRBV25-1 and TRBJ1-4; D gene uncertain. Trimming removed 4 bases at V and 0 bases at J, with 9 bases between. Per the germline V gene, CDR1 is MGHDK and CDR2 is SYGVNS. The CDR3 extends over 15 amino acids. This chain's CDR3 is CASSATRTTNEKLFF. CDR3 bases: TGTGCCAGCAGTGCCACGAGGACAACTAATGAAAAACTGTTTTTT.

The V gene is TRBV7-9, the J gene TRBJ2-1, with D perhaps matching TRBD2 (6 bases). The germline V gene encodes CDR1 SEHNR and CDR2 FQNEAQ (reference sequence). This CDR3 is built from 12 residues. The V end was cut by 4 bases, the J end by 14 bases, with 15 bases between. CDR3 nucleotide sequence: TGTGCCAGCAGCTGGGGGGACGGCCACAAGTTCTTC. Translated: CASSWGDGHKFF.

The V and J genes are TRBV6-5 and TRBJ2-2; D perhaps matches TRBD2 (6 bases). CDR3 length: 14 amino acids. Germline assignment: CDR1 MNHEY and CDR2 SVGAGI. The V gene lost 2 bases and the J gene lost 5 bases, with 9 bases spanning the gap. The CDR3 nucleotides read TGTGCCAGCAGTTACGGGGGGTGGACCGGGGAGCTGTTTTTT. Amino acid sequence: CASSYGGWTGELFF.

This chain uses TRBV5-4 with TRBJ2-1, with D maybe TRBD2 (5 bases). Germline CDR1 SGHNT, CDR2 YYREEE (reference sequence). The CDR3 is made up of 15 amino acids. V lost 2 bases and J 0 bases, leaving 9 bases between the germline ends. Written as DNA, the CDR3 is TGTGCCAGCAGCTTCAGAGGGAGCTCCTACAATGAGCAGTTCTTC. This sequence encodes CASSFRGSSYNEQFF.

This chain joins TRBV5-1 and TRBJ2-5; 7 bases map to TRBD1. The V segment lost 0 bases and the J segment 4 bases; nucleotides outside the gene matches: 9. The CDR3 is 16 amino acids. Germline CDR1 is SGHRS and CDR2 is YFSETQ. The CDR3 DNA reads TGCGCCAGCAGCTTGGTTTGGGACCACAGGGGAGAGACCCAGTACTTC. Amino acids: CASSLVWDHRGETQYF.

The chain uses TRBV5-4 and TRBJ2-5; D is ambiguous. This CDR3 has 15 residues. Trimming cost V 2 bases and J 1 base, with 12 bases left between them. Germline loops: CDR1 SGHNT, CDR2 YYREEE (reference sequence). This chain's CDR3 is CASSFPEALQETQYF. The CDR3 DNA follows: TGTGCCAGCAGCTTCCCTGAGGCGCTCCAAGAGACCCAGTACTTC.

The V and J genes are TRBV7-3 and TRBJ2-1; D remains ambiguous. CDR1 is SGHTA, CDR2 FQGTGA, per germline. The CDR3 contains 13 residues. V lost 4 bases, J lost 1 base, and 5 bases lay in between. CDR3 coding DNA: TGTGCCAGCAGCTCCCAGTCCTACAATGAGCAGTTCTTC. It codes for CASSSQSYNEQFF.

DNA of the CDR3: TGTGCCAGCAGATGGGACAAGAATTCACCCCTCCACTTT. Amino acids: CASRWDKNSPLHF. The rearrangement links TRBV6-5 to TRBJ1-6; tentative D call: TRBD1 (6 bases). CDR1 and CDR2 from the germline V gene are MNHEY and SVGAGI. V was shortened by 6 bases and J by 7 bases, with 10 bases between the two germline ends. The CDR3 covers 13 residues.

J is TRBJ2-1 and V is TRBV15; TRBD1 matches at 11 bases. The trim removed 1 base at V and 8 bases at J, leaving 10 bases unmatched. The CDR3 spans 17 residues. Germline V lookup: CDR1 LNHNV, CDR2 YYDKDF (reference sequence). In DNA, the CDR3 is TGTGCCACCAGCAGAGTGCCAGGACAGGGGGCTGGGGATGAGCAGTTCTTC. Its translation: CATSRVPGQGAGDEQFF.

The chain is built from TRBV28 and TRBJ2-7; TRBD2 aligns across 8 bases. V was pared by 10 bases and J by 9 bases, with 17 bases of the junction left unmatched. Germline values: CDR1 MDHEN, CDR2 SYDVKM. The CDR3 has 14 residues. The CDR3 loop reads CATCEEREISTQYF. CDR3 DNA sequence: TGTGCCACGTGCGAAGAGCGGGAGATCTCGACGCAGTACTTC.

This sequence joins TRBV5-6 and TRBJ2-2; D is uncertain. V shed 0 bases and J shed 4 bases, with 10 bases lying between them. Per germline, CDR1 SGHDT and CDR2 YYEEEE. CDR3 length equals 15 residues. The CDR3 DNA reads TGTGCCAGCAGCTTGGATTCCGGGTCCACCGGGGAGCTGTTTTTT. Residues: CASSLDSGSTGELFF.

CDR3 coding DNA: TGCGCCAGCAGCCAAGAGGGGTGGTCGGGGGGGCCCGACAATGAGCAGTTCTTC. Translated: CASSQEGWSGGPDNEQFF. The chain has TRBV4-1 and TRBJ2-1; 8 bases align to TRBD2. This CDR3 has 18 amino acids. From germline, CDR1 is MGHRA and CDR2 YSYEKL. V shed 0 bases and J 5 bases; nucleotides not matched to a gene: 12.

The rearrangement uses TRBV9 and TRBJ2-2; D call uncertain. V shed 1 base and J shed 1 base, with 2 bases lying between them. This CDR3 region has 13 residues. Germline-derived CDR1 and CDR2 are SGDLS and YYNGEE. The CDR3 reads CASSVRNTGELFF. In nucleotides, the CDR3 is TGTGCCAGCAGCGTACGGAACACCGGGGAGCTGTTTTTT.

J is TRBJ2-1 and V is TRBV7-9; 14 bases map to TRBD2. This CDR3 has 19 residues. Germline V CDR1 and CDR2: SEHNR, FQNEAQ (reference sequence). The ends lost 5 bases at V and 0 bases at J; junction bases unmatched: 9. The CDR3 DNA reads as TGTGCCAGCAGCCCTGGACTAGCGGGGGGCAAGAGCTCCTACAATGAGCAGTTCTTC. Translated, it gives CASSPGLAGGKSSYNEQFF.

This chain uses TRBV11-2 with TRBJ1-3; unclear D gene. The CDR3 covers 15 residues. Trimming stripped 0 bases from V and 0 bases from J, with 6 bases between. Germline V gives CDR1 SGHAT, CDR2 FQNNGV. The CDR3 DNA sequence: TGTGCCAGCAGCTTAGAGAGGAGCTCTGGAAACACCATATATTTT. Protein product: CASSLERSSGNTIYF.

The chain is built from TRBV2 and TRBJ1-1; TRBD1 matches 8 bases. CDR1 SNHLY and CDR2 FYNNEI come from the germline V gene. The CDR3 totals 11 residues. J was trimmed by 10 bases and V by 11 bases; bases with no gene match: 9. The CDR3 protein is CAQLQGGSAFF. For the CDR3, the DNA is TGTGCCCAATTACAGGGGGGTTCAGCTTTCTTT.

In this sample, this clone turned up once. The chain couples TRBV4-1 to TRBJ2-6, with 9 bases matching TRBD1. Germline lookup yields CDR1 MGHRA and CDR2 YSYEKL. This CDR3 contains 18 residues. V trimming: 6 bases; J trimming: 0 bases; junction bases outside the gene matches: 9. DNA for the CDR3: TGCGCCAGCAGTCCGCGGGACAGGGCCCTCTCTGGGGCCAACGTCCTGACTTTC. This encodes CASSPRDRALSGANVLTF.

The V gene is TRBV30, the J gene TRBJ1-6, with D hard to call. Trimming took 1 base from V and 7 from J, leaving 2 bases between them. This CDR3 comprises 11 residues. Germline V lookup: CDR1 GTSNPN, CDR2 SVGIG (reference sequence). The DNA of the CDR3 is TGTGCCTGGAGTGCAAATTCACCCCTCCACTTT. This codes for CAWSANSPLHF.

The rearrangement uses TRBV18 and TRBJ2-3; 7 positions agree with TRBD2. Germline lookup yields CDR1 KGHSH and CDR2 LQKENI. V shed 3 bases and J 4 bases; nucleotides not matched to a gene: 1. The CDR3 runs 13 residues. In nucleotides, the CDR3 is TGTGCCAGCTCACCGACTAGCCCAGATACGCAGTATTTT. Protein: CASSPTSPDTQYF. The full variable domain, completed using reference TRBV18 and TRBJ2-3, is NAGVMQNPRHLVRRRGQEARLRCSPMKGHSHVYWYRQLPEEGLKFMVYLQKENIIDESGMPKERFSAEFPKEGPSILRIQQVVRGDSAAYFCASSPTSPDTQYFGPGTRLTVL.

This chain connects TRBV2 to TRBJ1-5, with a weak D call TRBD1 (6 bases). Between the trimmed V and J ends, which lost 3 bases and 1 base, there was a span of 10 bases. Germline V gene sequence: CDR1 SNHLY, CDR2 FYNNEI. The length of the CDR3 is 15 residues. The chain's CDR3 is CASSESGGSNQPQHF. The CDR3 DNA reads TGTGCCAGCAGTGAGTCGGGGGGCAGCAATCAGCCCCAGCATTTT.

CDR3 nucleotide sequence: TGCGCCAGCAGCTTGCCCCCAGCGGGAGGGCGAGAGACCCAGTACTTC. Translated, it gives CASSLPPAGGRETQYF. The gene calls are TRBV5-1 and TRBJ2-5, with 10 bases that match TRBD2. Germline V lookup: CDR1 SGHRS, CDR2 YFSETQ. Germline trimming cut 1 base from V and 4 bases from J; bases unmatched to any gene: 7. The CDR3 totals 16 residues.

The chain is built from TRBV28 and TRBJ2-1; D call uncertain. Trimming took 6 bases from V and 5 from J, leaving 20 bases between them. CDR1 MDHEN and CDR2 SYDVKM come from the germline V gene. The CDR3 covers 16 residues. Written as DNA, the CDR3 is TGTGCCAGCAGCGCCGATGGGCTACAGCCCGACAATGAGCAGTTCTTC. Protein sequence: CASSADGLQPDNEQFF. The complete variable domain, with remaining parts taken from reference TRBV28 and TRBJ2-1, reads DVKVTQSSRYLVKRTGEKVFLECVQDMDHENMFWYRQDPGLGLRLIYFSYDVKMKEKGDIPEGYSVSREKKERFSLILESASTNQTSMYLCASSADGLQPDNEQFFGPGTRLTVL.

The CDR3 nucleotides read TGTGCCAGCAGTTACTCGGTAGCGGCTAGCACAGATACGCAGTATTTT. It specifies CASSYSVAASTDTQYF. The chain has TRBV6-5 and TRBJ2-3; D is perhaps TRBD2 (6 bases). The germline V and J ends were trimmed by 0 bases and 0 bases, with 10 bases remaining between them. The CDR3 runs to 16 residues. CDR1 is MNHEY, CDR2 SVGAGI, per germline.

As for this clone: Additional DNA sequences in this sample encode the identical CDR3. The rearrangement uses TRBV6-5 and TRBJ2-7; TRBD2 aligns across 11 bases. Germline V CDR1 and CDR2: MNHEY, SVGAGI. This CDR3 contains 15 residues. Germline trimming cut 2 bases from V and 2 bases from J; bases unmatched to any gene: 2. The CDR3 coding sequence is TGTGCCAGCAGTTACGGGACTAGCGGAACCTACGAGCAGTACTTC. It translates to CASSYGTSGTYEQYF.

The genes are TRBV27 and TRBJ2-2; a weak D match, TRBD2 (6 bases). Trimming removed 5 bases from V and 4 bases from J, with 14 bases in between. The CDR3 extends over 15 amino acids. Germline V CDR1 and CDR2: MNHEY, SMNVEV (reference sequence). The CDR3: CASSGSGLPTGELFF. CDR3 bases: TGTGCCAGCAGTGGAAGTGGACTACCCACCGGGGAGCTGTTTTTT.

The CDR3 DNA reads TGTGCCAGCAGTCGTTGGACTAGCGGGGGCACAGATACGCAGTATTTT. Its translation: CASSRWTSGGTDTQYF. V gene TRBV2 combines with J gene TRBJ2-3; 12 nucleotides align to TRBD2. This CDR3 has 16 residues. CDR1 and CDR2 (germline): SNHLY, FYNNEI. The V segment lost 5 bases and the J segment 1 base; nucleotides outside the gene matches: 4.

The chain is built from TRBV21-1 and TRBJ2-7; the table assigns TRBD2, which was not confirmed against the DNA. TRBV21-1 has pseudogene status. The CDR3 extends over 16 amino acids. Here the CDR3 DNA reads TGTGCCAGCAGCCCTATCGAGCCGGGTCTAGAATACGAGCAGTACTTC. Translating it yields CASSPIEPGLEYEQYF.

The gene calls are TRBV5-4 and TRBJ2-5, with 13 bases matching TRBD2. J gave up 2 bases and V 4 bases, and 8 bases lay outside the gene matches. Germline V lookup: CDR1 SGHNT, CDR2 YYREEE (reference sequence). The CDR3 spans 17 residues. CDR3 nucleotide sequence: TGTGCCAGCAGCCCCCCGACTAGCGGGGGGTGGCAAGAGACCCAGTACTTC. As protein: CASSPPTSGGWQETQYF.